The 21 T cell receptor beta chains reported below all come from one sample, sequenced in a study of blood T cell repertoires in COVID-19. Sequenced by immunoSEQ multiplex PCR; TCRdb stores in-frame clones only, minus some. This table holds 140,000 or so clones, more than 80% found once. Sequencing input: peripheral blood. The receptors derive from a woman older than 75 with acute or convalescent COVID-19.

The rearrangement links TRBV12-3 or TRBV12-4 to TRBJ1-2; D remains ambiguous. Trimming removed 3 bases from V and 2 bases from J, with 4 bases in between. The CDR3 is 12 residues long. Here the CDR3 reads CASSFQNYGYTF. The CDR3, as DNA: TGTGCCAGCAGTTTCCAAAACTATGGCTACACCTTC.

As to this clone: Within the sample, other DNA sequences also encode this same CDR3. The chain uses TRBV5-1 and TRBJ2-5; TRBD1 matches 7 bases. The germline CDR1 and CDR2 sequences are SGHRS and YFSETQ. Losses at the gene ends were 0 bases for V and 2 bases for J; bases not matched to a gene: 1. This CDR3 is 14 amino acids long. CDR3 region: CASSLEGAQETQYF. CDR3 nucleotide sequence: TGCGCCAGCAGCTTGGAGGGGGCGCAAGAGACCCAGTACTTC.

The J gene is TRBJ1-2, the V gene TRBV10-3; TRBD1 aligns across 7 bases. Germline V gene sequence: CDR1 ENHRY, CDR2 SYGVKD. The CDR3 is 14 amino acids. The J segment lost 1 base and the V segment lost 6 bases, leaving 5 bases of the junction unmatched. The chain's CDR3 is CAIRGTANNYGYTF. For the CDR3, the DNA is TGTGCCATCAGGGGGACAGCTAATAACTATGGCTACACCTTC.

Here the CDR3 reads CASSPSFVGGVETQYF. The CDR3 nucleotides are TGTGCCAGTAGTCCTTCCTTTGTGGGGGGAGTGGAGACCCAGTACTTC. The rearrangement uses TRBV19 and TRBJ2-5; D possibly corresponds to TRBD2 (6 bases). Germline CDR1 reads LNHDA; CDR2 reads SQIVND (reference sequence). Trimming took off 5 bases at V and 5 bases at J, with 21 bases between the two ends. This CDR3 contains 16 residues.

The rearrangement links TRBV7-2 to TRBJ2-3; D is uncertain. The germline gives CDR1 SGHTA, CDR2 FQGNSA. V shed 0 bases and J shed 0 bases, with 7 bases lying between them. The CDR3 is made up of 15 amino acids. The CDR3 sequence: CASSLAPRSTDTQYF. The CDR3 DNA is TGTGCCAGCAGCTTAGCTCCTAGGAGCACAGATACGCAGTATTTT.

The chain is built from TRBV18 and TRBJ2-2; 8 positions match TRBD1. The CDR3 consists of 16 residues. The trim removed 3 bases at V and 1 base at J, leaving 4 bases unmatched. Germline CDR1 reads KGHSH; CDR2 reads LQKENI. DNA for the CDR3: TGTGCCAGCTCACCTATGGGGACAGGGAACACCGGGGAGCTGTTTTTT. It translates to CASSPMGTGNTGELFF.

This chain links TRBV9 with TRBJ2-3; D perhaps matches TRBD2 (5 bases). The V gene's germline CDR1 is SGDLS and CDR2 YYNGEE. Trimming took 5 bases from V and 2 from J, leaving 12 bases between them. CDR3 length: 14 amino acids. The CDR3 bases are TGTGCCAGCAGTGAAACTAGATCCACAGATACGCAGTATTTT. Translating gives CASSETRSTDTQYF.

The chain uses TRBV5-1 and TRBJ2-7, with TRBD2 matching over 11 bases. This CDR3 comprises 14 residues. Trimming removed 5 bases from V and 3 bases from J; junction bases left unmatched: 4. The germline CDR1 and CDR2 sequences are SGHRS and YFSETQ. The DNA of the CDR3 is TGCGCCAGCAGGGACCTAGCGGGGGGCTACGAGCAGTACTTC. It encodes CASRDLAGGYEQYF.

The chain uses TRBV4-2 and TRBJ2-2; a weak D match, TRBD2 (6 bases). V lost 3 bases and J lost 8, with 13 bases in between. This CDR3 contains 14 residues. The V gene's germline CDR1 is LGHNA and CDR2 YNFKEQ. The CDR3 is CASSQTGLWGELFF. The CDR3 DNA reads TGTGCCAGCAGCCAGACGGGACTTTGGGGGGAGCTGTTTTTT.

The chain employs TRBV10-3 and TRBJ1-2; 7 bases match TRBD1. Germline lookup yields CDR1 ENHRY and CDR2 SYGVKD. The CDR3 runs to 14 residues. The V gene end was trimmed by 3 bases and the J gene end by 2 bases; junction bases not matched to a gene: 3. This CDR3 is CAISDSQGNYGYTF. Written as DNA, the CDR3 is TGTGCCATCAGTGATTCACAGGGGAACTATGGCTACACCTTC.

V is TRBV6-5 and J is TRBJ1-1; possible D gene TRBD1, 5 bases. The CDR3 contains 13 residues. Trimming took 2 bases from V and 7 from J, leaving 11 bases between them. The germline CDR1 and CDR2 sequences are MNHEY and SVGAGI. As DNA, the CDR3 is TGTGCCAGCAGTTACGACCAGGGTAGTGAAGCTTTCTTT. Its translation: CASSYDQGSEAFF.

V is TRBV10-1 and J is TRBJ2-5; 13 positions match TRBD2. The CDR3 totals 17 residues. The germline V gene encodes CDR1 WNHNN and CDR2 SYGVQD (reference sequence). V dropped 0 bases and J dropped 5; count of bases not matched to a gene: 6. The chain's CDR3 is CASSESSTSGGKETQYF. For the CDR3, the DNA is TGCGCCAGCAGTGAGTCTTCGACTAGCGGGGGGAAGGAGACCCAGTACTTC.

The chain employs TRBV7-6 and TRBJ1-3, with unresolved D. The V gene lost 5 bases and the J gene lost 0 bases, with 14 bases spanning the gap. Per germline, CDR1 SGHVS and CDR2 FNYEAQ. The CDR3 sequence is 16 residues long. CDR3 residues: CASSPLGRASGNTIYF. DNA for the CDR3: TGTGCCAGCAGCCCCCTAGGAAGAGCCTCTGGAAACACCATATATTTT.

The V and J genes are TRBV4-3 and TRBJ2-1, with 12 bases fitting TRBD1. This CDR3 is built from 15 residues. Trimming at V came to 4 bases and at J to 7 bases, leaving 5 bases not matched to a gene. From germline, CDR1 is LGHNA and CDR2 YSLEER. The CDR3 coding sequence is TGCGCCAGCAGCCCGGGGGACAGGGGGCGAAATGAGCAGTTCTTC. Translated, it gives CASSPGDRGRNEQFF.

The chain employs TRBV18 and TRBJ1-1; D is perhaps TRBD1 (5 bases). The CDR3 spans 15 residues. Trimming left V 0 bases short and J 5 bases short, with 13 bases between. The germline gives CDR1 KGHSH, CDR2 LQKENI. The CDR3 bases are TGTGCCAGCTCACCACCGAAAGGGGCAAGTACTGAAGCTTTCTTT. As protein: CASSPPKGASTEAFF.

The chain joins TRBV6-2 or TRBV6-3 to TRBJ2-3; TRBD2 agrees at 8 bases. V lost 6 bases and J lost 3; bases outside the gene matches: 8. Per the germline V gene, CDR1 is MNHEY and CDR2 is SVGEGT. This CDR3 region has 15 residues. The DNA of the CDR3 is TGTGCCAGCAGCCTAGCGGGCGTAGGGACAGATACGCAGTATTTT. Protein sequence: CASSLAGVGTDTQYF.

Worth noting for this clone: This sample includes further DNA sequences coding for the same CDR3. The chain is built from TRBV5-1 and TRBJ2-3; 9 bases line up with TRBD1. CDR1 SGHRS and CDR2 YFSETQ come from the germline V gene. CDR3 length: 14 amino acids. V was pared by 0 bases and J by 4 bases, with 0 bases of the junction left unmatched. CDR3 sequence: CASSLGQGADTQYF. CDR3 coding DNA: TGCGCCAGCAGCTTGGGACAGGGGGCAGATACGCAGTATTTT.

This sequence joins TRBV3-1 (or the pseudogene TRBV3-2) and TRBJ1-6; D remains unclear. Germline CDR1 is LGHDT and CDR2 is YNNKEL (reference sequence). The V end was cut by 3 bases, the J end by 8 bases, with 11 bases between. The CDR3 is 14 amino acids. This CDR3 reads CASSQSQPYSPLHF. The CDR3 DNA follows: TGTGCCAGCAGCCAGTCACAGCCCTATTCACCCCTCCACTTT.

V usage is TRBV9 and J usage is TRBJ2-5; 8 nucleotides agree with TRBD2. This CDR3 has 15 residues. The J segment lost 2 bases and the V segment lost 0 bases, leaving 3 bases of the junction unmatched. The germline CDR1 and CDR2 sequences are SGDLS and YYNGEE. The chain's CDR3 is CASSVAGGRQETQYF. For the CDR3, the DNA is TGTGCCAGCAGCGTAGCGGGGGGGCGTCAAGAGACCCAGTACTTC. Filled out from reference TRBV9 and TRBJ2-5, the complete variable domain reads DSGVTQTPKHLITATGQRVTLRCSPRSGDLSVYWYQQSLDQGLQFLIQYYNGEERAKGNILERFSAQQFPDLHSELNLSSLELGDSALYFCASSVAGGRQETQYFGPGTRLLVL.

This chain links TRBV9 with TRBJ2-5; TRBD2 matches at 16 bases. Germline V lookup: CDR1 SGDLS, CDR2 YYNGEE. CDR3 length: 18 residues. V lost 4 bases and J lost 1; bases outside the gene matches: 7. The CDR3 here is CASSPGTSGGEFQETQYF. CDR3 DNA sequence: TGTGCCAGCAGCCCCGGGACTAGCGGGGGGGAGTTCCAAGAGACCCAGTACTTC.

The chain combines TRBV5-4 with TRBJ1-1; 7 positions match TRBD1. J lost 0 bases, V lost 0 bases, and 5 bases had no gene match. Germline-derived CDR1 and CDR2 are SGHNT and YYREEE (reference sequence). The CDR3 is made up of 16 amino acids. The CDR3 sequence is CASSLVAGGMNTEAFF. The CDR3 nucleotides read TGTGCCAGCAGCTTGGTGGCAGGGGGTATGAACACTGAAGCTTTCTTT.